The clone carrying this T cell receptor beta chain was seen a few times. Its specificity is unknown. In TCRdb, the RT-PCR reads were re-called with MiXCR into one record per CDR3 protein. The sample contains 700,000 to 800,000 distinct CDR3 sequences, 15% to 20% of which appear only once. CDR1 is DFQATT and CDR2 is SNEGSKA in the germline V gene (reference sequence). The junction had 9 bases not matched to a gene; V was cut back by 3 bases and J by 7 bases. The CDR3 loop spans 14 amino acids. The record originates from a study of response to subunit inactivated influenza vaccine. Findings and limits, study-wide: Authors suggested each seasonal flu vaccination may recruit only limited numbers of new T cells.

The sample in question was PBMCs from blood, obtained 5 days after vaccination. The rearrangement uses TRBV20-1 and TRBJ2-7, with 10 bases fitting TRBD2. This TCR was sampled from a man aged 45-65 years who received an inactivated influenza vaccine. The CDR3 loop reads CSASSLAGVWEQYF. Written as DNA, the CDR3 is TGCAGTGCTAGTAGTCTAGCGGGAGTATGGGAGCAGTACTTC.